This is a list of T cell receptor beta chains from one sample in a study of sequential checkpoint blockade in melanoma. Sequenced by immunoSEQ multiplex PCR; TCRdb stores in-frame clones only, minus some. The repertoire holds tens of thousands of clones, 55% to 70% seen once, with under 20% in the top ten. The sample in question was CD8+ T cells sorted from blood (inferred from file names), obtained from a patient given nivolumab and ipilimumab in sequence. The receptors stem from a human donor with melanoma. CDR3s include the opening cysteine and the closing phenylalanine or tryptophan. A D gene is named only where the DNA matches it firmly. Clone size is not always given. Where it is, it says once, few, many or a class for expanded clones.

j_call clone_size v_call d_call cdr3_nt cdr3_aa
TRBJ2-3 NA TRBV9 NA TGTGCCAGCAGCGCTATAGGGGGGGCCACAGATACGCAGTATTTT CASSAIGGATDTQYF
TRBJ2-2 NA TRBV9 NA TGTGCCAGCAGCCCTATGTGGTTCGGGGAGCTGTTTTTT CASSPMWFGELFF
TRBJ2-1 NA TRBV9 NA TGTGCCAGCAGCGTAGTCGGGGTCAGCGCCTACAATGAGCAGTTCTTC CASSVVGVSAYNEQFF
TRBJ2-2 NA TRBV28 NA TGTGCCAGCAGTTTAGAAGTAGGAGGGGCCACCGGGGAGCTGTTTTTT CASSLEVGGATGELFF
TRBJ1-2 NA TRBV6-1 TRBD1 TGTGCCAGCAGCCTGGGACAGGGAAATGGCTACACCTTC CASSLGQGNGYTF
TRBJ2-2 NA TRBV11-2 NA TGTGCCAGCAGGACTAGACTAGCGAACACCGGGGAGCTGTTTTTT CASRTRLANTGELFF
TRBJ1-2 few TRBV6-5 NA TGTGCCAGCAGTCGGGGGGTCTATGGCTACACCTTC CASSRGVYGYTF
TRBJ2-3 NA TRBV19 TRBD1 TGTGCCAGTAGTATGACAGGGCTAGACACAGATACGCAGTATTTT CASSMTGLDTDTQYF
TRBJ1-1 NA TRBV4-3 TRBD1 TGCGCCAGCAGCCAATGGCAGGGGGCTGGAGTAGGTGAAGCTTTCTTT CASSQWQGAGVGEAFF
TRBJ2-1 few TRBV11-2 TRBD2 TGTGCCAGCAGCTTGTATTCCGGGGGGGCTTTCGTCCATGAGCAGTTCTTC CASSLYSGGAFVHEQFF
TRBJ1-2 NA TRBV4-2 NA TGTGCCAGCAGCCAAGATAATGGTCCCGGCTATGGCTACACCTTC CASSQDNGPGYGYTF
TRBJ1-3 few TRBV11-2 NA TGTGCCAGCAGCGGAGGGGGGGCGCTTGGAAACACCATATATTTT CASSGGGALGNTIYF
TRBJ1-2 NA TRBV27 TRBD1 TGTGCCAGCAGCCTTGGGACAGGGCTCACTGGCTACACCTTC CASSLGTGLTGYTF
TRBJ2-5 NA TRBV6-6 NA TGTGCCAGCAGTTACTCGTGGCTCCAGGGTTGGGAGACCCAGTACTTC CASSYSWLQGWETQYF
TRBJ2-1 NA TRBV27 TRBD2 TGTGCCAGCAGTTTCCTTAGCGGGGGGGTATCCTATGAGCAGTTCTTC CASSFLSGGVSYEQFF
TRBJ1-2 few TRBV27 NA TGTGCCAGCGCGGGGCGAGGGAGCTATGGCTGCACCTTC CASAGRGSYGCTF
TRBJ2-7 NA TRBV6-1 TRBD1 TGTGCCCTCCCGGACAGGGGGTGGGGGGAGCAGTACTTC CALPDRGWGEQYF
TRBJ2-3 NA TRBV5-6 NA TGTGCCAGCAGCTTGGGCAGGGCTACAGATACGCAGTATTTT CASSLGRATDTQYF
TRBJ1-2 few TRBV7-9 NA TGTGCCAGCAGCTTAGGAACAGGGTCCAACTATGGCTACACCTTC CASSLGTGSNYGYTF
TRBJ1-5 medium-sized TRBV19 NA TGTGCCAGTAGCCCCGGAGGGCCCCAGCATTTT CASSPGGPQHF
TRBJ1-1 once TRBV27 NA TGTGCCAGCAGTTTATCGCAGGGTTGGGCTGAAGCTTTCTTT CASSLSQGWAEAFF
TRBJ1-1 NA TRBV6-4 NA TGTGCCAGCAGTAGCGGCTTGAACACTGAAGCTTTCTTT CASSSGLNTEAFF
TRBJ1-1 NA TRBV11-3 NA TGTGCCAGCAGCTTAGGAGACACTGAAGCTTTCTTT CASSLGDTEAFF
TRBJ2-2 NA TRBV19 TRBD1 TGTGCCAGTAGTATTTGGGGACAGGGGGCCGGGGAGCTGTTTTTT CASSIWGQGAGELFF
TRBJ2-5 NA TRBV7-9 TRBD2 TGTGCCAGCAGCTTCGGGGGGAAAAAGACCCAGTACTTC CASSFGGKKTQYF
TRBJ2-2 NA TRBV6-9 TRBD1 TGTGCCACCGTCCTCAATGGGGACAGGTACACCGGGGAGCTGTTTTTT CATVLNGDRYTGELFF
TRBJ1-5 NA TRBV4-2 TRBD1 TGTGCCAGCAGCCAAGAGACAGGGGCAAGGGATCAGCCCCAGCATTTT CASSQETGARDQPQHF
TRBJ1-1 once TRBV7-9 NA TGTGCCAGCAGCTTATTCGACACTGAAGCTTTCTTT CASSLFDTEAFF
TRBJ2-1 once TRBV4-2 TRBD1 TGTGCCAGCAGCCAAGTTCAAACAACAGGGGACAATGAGCAGTTCTTC CASSQVQTTGDNEQFF
TRBJ2-1 NA TRBV11-2 NA TGTGCCAGCAGCTTAGTCGGAGACAATGAGCAGTTCTTC CASSLVGDNEQFF
TRBJ2-7 NA TRBV4-3 NA TGCGCCAGCAGCCAAGATAGGGCAGGGAAGAACTACGAGCAGTACTTC CASSQDRAGKNYEQYF
TRBJ2-5 NA TRBV11-2 TRBD2 TGTGCCAGCAGCTTAGTAGCGGGGGGCCGTGAGACCCAGTACTTC CASSLVAGGRETQYF
TRBJ2-3 NA TRBV4-1 TRBD2 TGCGCCAGCAGCCGGCTAGCGGGGGGGTCAGATACGCAGTATTTT CASSRLAGGSDTQYF
TRBJ1-5 NA TRBV28 NA TGTGCCAGCAGTTTAGAGGTTGGCAATCAGCCCCAGCATTTT CASSLEVGNQPQHF